Described below is a single T cell receptor beta chain sequence and its context. Its antigen specificity is not known. There are no base qualities to consult, and no much larger clone falls within one base. The library came from 5' RACE. This sample was sequenced with an Illumina HiSeq 2500. A second roughly 6 to 12 cycle PCR used a sample-barcoded 5' primer and a J-beta primer mix. Each TCR beta cDNA molecule received a unique molecular identifier from a template-switch 5' adaptor carrying 12 random nucleotides. Each sample yielded at least 3 million CDR3-containing paired-end reads. First-strand cDNA was synthesized from all RNA with the Mint cDNA synthesis kit, primed by a TRBC-specific oligonucleotide. All cDNA was treated with uracil-DNA glycosylase and then went through a first 18-cycle PCR with the universal primers M1SS and BC2_uni_R. Under the source paper's analysis protocol: For normalization, 1 million high-quality reads were randomly selected from each sample, with every read carrying a distinct molecular identifier. Instead of being binned into consensus sequences, reads with shared molecular identifiers were discarded. MiTCR, set to a Q25 quality threshold and the strictest error-elimination algorithm, was used for CDR3 identification, clonotype clustering and error correction. A nonparametric unseen species model with Euler transformation was used to estimate lower-bound total TCR beta diversity. TCRdb passed the public sequencing reads through fastp at Q25 and MiXCR, retaining productive beta sequences. Identical CDR3 protein sequences are pooled into one entry, listed with their most common genes and DNA. For this entry, the V and J calls and clone size follow TCRdb and not the study's own pipeline. Within this sample are hundreds of thousands of distinct CDR3 sequences, with 45% to 70% of them counted one time only. Under 30% of the sample goes to the ten largest clones.

Spanning cysteine to phenylalanine, the CDR3 consists of 15 amino acids. The only DNA kept is the CDR3, 45 bases in frame from the first base. Trimming costs V 1 base and J 1 base, and their ends lie 9 bases apart. Reading the germline V gene gives CDR1 SGHTA and CDR2 FQGNSA. The sample comes from a study of blood T cells in healthy people across ages (dated by TCRdb to the mid-2010s). At the level of the whole study: In model experiments, template switching captured roughly one uniquely barcoded TCR beta cDNA molecule for every two T cells. Using deep sequencing normalized with unique cDNA molecular identifiers, the study measured how TCR beta repertoire diversity changes with age. The donors were split into four age groups: young (average about 15 years), middle-aged (more than 35), aged (roughly 60) and long-lived (approximately 80). Donors of different ages were randomly distributed across sequencing lanes to avoid experimental bias. Using the same blood draw, the study looked at two additional independent replicas of 1 million unique cDNA reads for two donors, one aged 18 to 30 and the other aged 80 or older. What the authors observed across the whole study: Observed TCR beta diversity per million T cells fell roughly linearly with age, and a significant reduction was already apparent by age around 39. Bulk unsorted PBMC profiling prevented conclusive comparison of naive and antigen-experienced compartments. Estimates of total diversity based on one million sequenced T cells were considered lower bounds and underestimates. Observed TCR beta diversity correlated strongly with the percentage of naive T cells measured by flow cytometry. Donor CMV infection status was unknown, potentially confounding age-related changes in expanded clonotypes. Compared with the aged group, the long-lived group had more naive CD4+ T cells, fewer expanded clones and increased TCR diversity, suggesting age selection.

Systemically healthy Caucasian individuals from Russia, around 39 in total and aged roughly 6 to 100 years, were included as donors. Around 9.9 milliliters of peripheral blood were collected from each donor into EDTA-treated Vacutainer tubes. Ficoll-Paque density-gradient centrifugation was used to isolate PBMCs, with at least 7 million per sample. Trizol reagent was used to extract total RNA from PBMCs, with at least 5 micrograms per sample. For every donor, flow cytometry on a PBMC aliquot measured the percentage of naive CD45RAhigh/CD27high T cells. What was sequenced was blood. This receptor was taken from a man in his forties in good health. This sequence uses TRBV7-2 and TRBJ2-3; the D gene cannot be resolved reliably. The CDR3 protein: CASSLGGFGTDTQYF. Read as DNA, the sequence is TGTGCCAGCAGCTTAGGGGGTTTCGGCACAGATACGCAGTATTTT.